This TCR beta chain was identified in a study of blood T cell repertoires in COVID-19. Study context: Whether acute or convalescent, the COVID-19 samples came from the United States, Italy and Spain. T cells, B-cell-depleted T cells, or PBMCs provided the cDNA or gDNA that served as material.

There are a few counts of this clone. This CDR3 is 15 amino acids long. The V gene's germline CDR1 is SNHLY and CDR2 FYNNEI. V was trimmed by 6 bases and J by 8 bases, leaving 19 bases between them. How the authors handled the data: Amplification with reference gene primers provided the estimates of nucleated cell counts. TCRdb keeps only in-frame clones here, not all; method: immunoSEQ multiplex PCR. V and J calls and clone size are those listed in that table; D and trimming were worked out from the DNA. There are 150,000 to 200,000 clones in the sample; over 80% occur only once, and 3.5% to 5% lies in the top ten.

The chain recombines TRBV2 with TRBJ1-4; D possibly corresponds to TRBD1 (6 bases). Sequencing was done on a sample of peripheral blood. The TCR comes from a woman aged 50 to 60 with acute or convalescent COVID-19. The CDR3 sequence: CASSDRLTQGEKLFF. Written as DNA, the CDR3 is TGTGCCAGCAGCGACAGGTTAACTCAAGGAGAAAAACTGTTTTTT.